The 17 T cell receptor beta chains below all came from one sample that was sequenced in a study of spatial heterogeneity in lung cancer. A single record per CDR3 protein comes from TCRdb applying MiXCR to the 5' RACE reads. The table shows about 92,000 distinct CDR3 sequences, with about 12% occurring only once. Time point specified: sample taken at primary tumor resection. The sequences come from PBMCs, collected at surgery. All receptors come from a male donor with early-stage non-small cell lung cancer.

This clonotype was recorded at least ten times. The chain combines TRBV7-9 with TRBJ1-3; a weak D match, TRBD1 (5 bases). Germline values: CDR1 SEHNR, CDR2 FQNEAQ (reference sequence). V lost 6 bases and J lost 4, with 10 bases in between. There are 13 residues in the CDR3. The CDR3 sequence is CASRARDGNTIYF. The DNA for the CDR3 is TGTGCCAGCAGGGCCAGGGACGGAAACACCATATATTTT.

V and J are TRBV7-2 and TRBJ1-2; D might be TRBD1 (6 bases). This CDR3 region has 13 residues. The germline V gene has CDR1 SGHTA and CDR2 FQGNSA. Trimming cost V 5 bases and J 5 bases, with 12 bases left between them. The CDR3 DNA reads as TGTGCCAGCAGCAAGGGGGTTGAGTATGGCTACACCTTC. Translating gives CASSKGVEYGYTF.

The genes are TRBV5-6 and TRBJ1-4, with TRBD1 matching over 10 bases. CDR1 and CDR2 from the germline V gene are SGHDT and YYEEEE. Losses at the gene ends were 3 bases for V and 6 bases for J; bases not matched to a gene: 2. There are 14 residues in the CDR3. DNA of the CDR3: TGTGCCAGCAGCTACGGACAGGGGGATGAAAAACTGTTTTTT. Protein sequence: CASSYGQGDEKLFF.

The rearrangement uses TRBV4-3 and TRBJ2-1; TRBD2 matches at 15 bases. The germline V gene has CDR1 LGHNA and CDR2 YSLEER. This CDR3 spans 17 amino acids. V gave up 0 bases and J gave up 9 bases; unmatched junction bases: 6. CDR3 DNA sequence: TGCGCCAGCAGCCAAGAACACGGACTAGCGGGGGGGGCTGAGCAGTTCTTC. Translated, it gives CASSQEHGLAGGAEQFF.

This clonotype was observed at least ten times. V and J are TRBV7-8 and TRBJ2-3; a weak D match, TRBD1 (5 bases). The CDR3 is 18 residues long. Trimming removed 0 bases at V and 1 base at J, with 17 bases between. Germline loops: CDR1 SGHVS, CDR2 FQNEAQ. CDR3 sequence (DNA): TGTGCCAGCAGCTTAGCGGTCTTAGGGGATATTGGCACAGATACGCAGTATTTT. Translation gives CASSLAVLGDIGTDTQYF.

CDR3 DNA sequence: TGTGCCAGCAGCCGGGAGCAGGGGGCAAGGGAGCAGTACTTC. Its protein is CASSREQGAREQYF. This chain uses TRBV28 with TRBJ2-7; TRBD1 agrees at 8 bases. The CDR3 spans 14 residues. The J segment lost 7 bases and the V segment lost 6 bases, leaving 11 bases of the junction unmatched. Per germline, CDR1 MDHEN and CDR2 SYDVKM.

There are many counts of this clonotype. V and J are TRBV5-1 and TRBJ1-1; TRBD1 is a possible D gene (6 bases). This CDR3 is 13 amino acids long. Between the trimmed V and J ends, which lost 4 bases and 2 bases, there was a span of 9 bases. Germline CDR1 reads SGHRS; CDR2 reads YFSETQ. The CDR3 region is CASSIGTNTEAFF. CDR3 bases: TGCGCCAGCAGCATCGGGACAAACACTGAAGCTTTCTTT. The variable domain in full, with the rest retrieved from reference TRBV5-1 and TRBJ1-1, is KAGVTQTPRYLIKTRGQQVTLSCSPISGHRSVSWYQQTPGQGLQFLFEYFSETQRNKGNFPGRFSGRQFSNSRSEMNVSTLELGDSALYLCASSIGTNTEAFFGQGTRLTVV.

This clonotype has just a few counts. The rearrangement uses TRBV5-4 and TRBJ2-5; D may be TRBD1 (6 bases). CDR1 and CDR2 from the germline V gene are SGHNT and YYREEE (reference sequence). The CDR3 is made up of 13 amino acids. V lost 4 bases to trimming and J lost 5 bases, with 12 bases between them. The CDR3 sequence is CASSTDRFETQYF. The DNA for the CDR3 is TGTGCCAGCAGCACAGACAGGTTCGAGACCCAGTACTTC.

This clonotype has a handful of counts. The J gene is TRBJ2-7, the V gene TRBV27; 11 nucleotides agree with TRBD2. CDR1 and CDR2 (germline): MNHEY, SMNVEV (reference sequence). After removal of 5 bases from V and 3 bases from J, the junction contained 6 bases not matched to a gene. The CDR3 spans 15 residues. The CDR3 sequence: CASSPGLAANYEQYF. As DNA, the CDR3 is TGTGCCAGCAGTCCGGGACTAGCGGCGAACTACGAGCAGTACTTC.

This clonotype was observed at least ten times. The CDR3 is CASSDSTQGAHKESNQPQHF. The DNA for the CDR3 is TGTGCCAGCAGTGACTCGACACAGGGGGCCCACAAGGAGAGCAATCAGCCCCAGCATTTT. The rearrangement uses TRBV6-4 and TRBJ1-5, with 9 bases identical to TRBD1. The germline V gene encodes CDR1 MRHNA and CDR2 SNTAGT. CDR3 size: 20 residues. V trimming: 0 bases; J trimming: 1 base; junction bases outside the gene matches: 13.

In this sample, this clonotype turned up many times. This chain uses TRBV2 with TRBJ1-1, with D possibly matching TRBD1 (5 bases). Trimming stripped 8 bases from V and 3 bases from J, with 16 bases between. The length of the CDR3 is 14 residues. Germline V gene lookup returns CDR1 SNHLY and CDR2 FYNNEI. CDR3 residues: CASDEGQVYTEAFF. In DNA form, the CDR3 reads TGTGCCAGCGATGAGGGGCAGGTATACACTGAAGCTTTCTTT.

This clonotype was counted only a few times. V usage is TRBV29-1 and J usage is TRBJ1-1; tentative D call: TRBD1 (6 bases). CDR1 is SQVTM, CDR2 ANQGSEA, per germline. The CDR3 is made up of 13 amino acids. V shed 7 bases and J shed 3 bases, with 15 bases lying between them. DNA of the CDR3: TGCAGCGCCAAGGGGGGGCGTTACACTGAAGCTTTCTTT. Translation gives CSAKGGRYTEAFF.

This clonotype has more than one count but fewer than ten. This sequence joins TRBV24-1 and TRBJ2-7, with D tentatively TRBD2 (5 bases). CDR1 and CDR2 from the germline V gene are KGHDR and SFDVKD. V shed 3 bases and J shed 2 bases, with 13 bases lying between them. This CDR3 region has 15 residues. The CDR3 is CATSDNRGLTYEQYF. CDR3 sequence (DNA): TGTGCCACCAGTGATAACCGAGGACTGACCTACGAGCAGTACTTC.

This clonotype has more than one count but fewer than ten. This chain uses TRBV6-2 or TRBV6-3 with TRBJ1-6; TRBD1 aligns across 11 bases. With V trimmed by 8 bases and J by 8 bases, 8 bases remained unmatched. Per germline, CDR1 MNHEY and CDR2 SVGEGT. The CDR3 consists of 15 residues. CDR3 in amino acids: CASLADRGPHSPLHF. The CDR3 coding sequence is TGTGCCAGCCTCGCGGACAGGGGGCCGCATTCACCCCTCCACTTT.

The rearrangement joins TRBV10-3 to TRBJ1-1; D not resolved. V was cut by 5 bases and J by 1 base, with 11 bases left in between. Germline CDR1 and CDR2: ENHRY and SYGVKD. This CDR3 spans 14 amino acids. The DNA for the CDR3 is TGTGCCATCAGTCACGACGGCGAGAACACTGAAGCTTTCTTT. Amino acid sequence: CAISHDGENTEAFF.

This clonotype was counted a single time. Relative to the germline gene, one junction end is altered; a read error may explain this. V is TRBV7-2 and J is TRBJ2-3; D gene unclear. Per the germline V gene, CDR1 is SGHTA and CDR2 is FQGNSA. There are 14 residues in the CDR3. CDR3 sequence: CASSLLGATDMQYF. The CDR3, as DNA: TGTGCCAGCAGCTTACTGGGTGCCACAGATATGCAGTATTTT.

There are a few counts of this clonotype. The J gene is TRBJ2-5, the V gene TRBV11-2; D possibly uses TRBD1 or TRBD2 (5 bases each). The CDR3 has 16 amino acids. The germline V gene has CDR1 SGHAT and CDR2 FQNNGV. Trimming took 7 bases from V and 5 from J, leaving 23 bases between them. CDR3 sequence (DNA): TGTGCCAGCACCCGGGACCCCGCCTCATCGGGGGAGACCCAGTACTTC. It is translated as CASTRDPASSGETQYF.